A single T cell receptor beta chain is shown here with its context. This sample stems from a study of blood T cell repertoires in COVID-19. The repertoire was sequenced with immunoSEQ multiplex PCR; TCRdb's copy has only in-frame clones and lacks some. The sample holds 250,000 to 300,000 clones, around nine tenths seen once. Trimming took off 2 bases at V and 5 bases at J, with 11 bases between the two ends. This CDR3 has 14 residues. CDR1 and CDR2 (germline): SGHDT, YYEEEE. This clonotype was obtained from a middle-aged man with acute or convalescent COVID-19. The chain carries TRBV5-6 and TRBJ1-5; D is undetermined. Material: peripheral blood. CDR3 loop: CASSFVGQDQPQHF. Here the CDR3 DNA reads TGTGCCAGCAGCTTCGTCGGCCAGGATCAGCCCCAGCATTTT.